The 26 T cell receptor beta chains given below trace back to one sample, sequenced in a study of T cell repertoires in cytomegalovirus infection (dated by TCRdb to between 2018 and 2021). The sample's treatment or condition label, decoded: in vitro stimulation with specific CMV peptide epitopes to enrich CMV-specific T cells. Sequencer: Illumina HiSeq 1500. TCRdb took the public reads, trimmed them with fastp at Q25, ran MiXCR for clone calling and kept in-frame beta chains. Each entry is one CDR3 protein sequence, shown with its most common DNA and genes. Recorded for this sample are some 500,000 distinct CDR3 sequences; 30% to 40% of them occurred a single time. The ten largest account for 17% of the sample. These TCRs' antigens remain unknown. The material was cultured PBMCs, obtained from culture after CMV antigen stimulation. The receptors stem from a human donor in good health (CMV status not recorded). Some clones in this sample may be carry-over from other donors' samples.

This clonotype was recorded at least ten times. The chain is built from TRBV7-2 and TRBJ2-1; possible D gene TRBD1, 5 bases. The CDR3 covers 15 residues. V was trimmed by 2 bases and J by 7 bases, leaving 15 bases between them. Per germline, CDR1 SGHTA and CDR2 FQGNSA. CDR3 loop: CASSLIRGQPNEQFF. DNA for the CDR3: TGTGCCAGCAGCTTAATCCGAGGACAACCTAATGAGCAGTTCTTC. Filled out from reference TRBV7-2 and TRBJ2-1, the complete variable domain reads GAGVSQSPSNKVTEKGKDVELRCDPISGHTALYWYRQSLGQGLEFLIYFQGNSAPDKSGLPSDRFSAERTGGSVSTLTIQRTQQEDSAVYLCASSLIRGQPNEQFFGPGTRLTVL.

CDR3 residues: CATSSRDIQYF. CDR3 bases: TGTGCCACCAGCAGCCGGGACATTCAGTACTTC. This chain connects TRBV15 to TRBJ2-4; the D is unclear. The CDR3 has 11 amino acids. Germline V lookup: CDR1 LNHNV, CDR2 YYDKDF (reference sequence). Trimming removed 3 bases from V and 8 bases from J, with 5 bases in between. Variable domain in full (rest from reference TRBV15 and TRBJ2-4): DAMVIQNPRYQVTQFGKPVTLSCSQTLNHNVMYWYQQKSSQAPKLLFHYYDKDFNNEADTPDNFQSRRPNTSFCFLDIRSPGLGDTAMYLCATSSRDIQYFGAGTRLSVL.

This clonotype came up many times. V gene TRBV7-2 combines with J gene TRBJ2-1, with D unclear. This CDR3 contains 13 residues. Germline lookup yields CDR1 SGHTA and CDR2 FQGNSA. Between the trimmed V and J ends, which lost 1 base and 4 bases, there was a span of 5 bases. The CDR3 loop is CASSLERYNEQFF. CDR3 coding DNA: TGTGCCAGCAGCTTAGAAAGGTACAATGAGCAGTTCTTC.

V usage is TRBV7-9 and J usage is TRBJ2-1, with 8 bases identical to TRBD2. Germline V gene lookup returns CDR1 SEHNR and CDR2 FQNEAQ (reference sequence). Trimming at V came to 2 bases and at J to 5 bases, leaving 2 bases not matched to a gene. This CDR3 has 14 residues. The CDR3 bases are TGTGCCAGCAGCTTAATGGGACTAGACAATGAGCAGTTCTTC. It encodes CASSLMGLDNEQFF.

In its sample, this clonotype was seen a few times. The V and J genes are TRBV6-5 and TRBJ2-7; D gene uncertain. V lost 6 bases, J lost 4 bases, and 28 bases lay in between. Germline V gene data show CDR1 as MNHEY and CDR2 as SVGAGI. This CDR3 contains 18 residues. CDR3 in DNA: TGTGCCAGCAGACATGAAACTCCTCACGAACGCCCGGATTACGAGCAGTACTTC. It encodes CASRHETPHERPDYEQYF.

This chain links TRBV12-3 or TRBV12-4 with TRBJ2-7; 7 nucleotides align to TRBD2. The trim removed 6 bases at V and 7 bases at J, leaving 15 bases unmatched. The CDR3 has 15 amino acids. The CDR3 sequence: CASSPQAAGVGEQYF. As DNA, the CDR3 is TGTGCCAGCAGCCCCCAAGCGGCGGGAGTAGGGGAGCAGTACTTC.

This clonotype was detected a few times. CDR3 sequence: CASSPRVGGDRGTDTQYF. CDR3 in DNA: TGCGCCAGCAGCCCAAGAGTGGGAGGGGATCGGGGCACAGATACGCAGTATTTT. The V and J genes are TRBV4-3 and TRBJ2-3; 7 bases are a match to TRBD2. The CDR3 has 18 residues. Unmatched junction bases numbered 14, after V lost 4 bases and J lost 1 base. Germline-derived CDR1 and CDR2 are LGHNA and YSLEER.

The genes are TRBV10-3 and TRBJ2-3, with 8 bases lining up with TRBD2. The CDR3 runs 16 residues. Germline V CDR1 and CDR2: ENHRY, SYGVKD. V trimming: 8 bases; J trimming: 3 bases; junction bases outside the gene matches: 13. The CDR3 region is CAIGDPTREGTDTQYF. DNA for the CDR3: TGTGCCATCGGGGACCCGACCCGGGAGGGAACAGATACGCAGTATTTT.

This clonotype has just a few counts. This CDR3 is CASSGVPYEQYF. The CDR3, as DNA: TGTGCCAGCTCAGGGGTTCCCTACGAGCAGTACTTC. This chain uses TRBV18 with TRBJ2-7, with unresolved D. Germline V gives CDR1 KGHSH, CDR2 LQKENI. V lost 5 bases, J lost 2 bases, and 7 bases lay in between. The CDR3 loop spans 12 amino acids.

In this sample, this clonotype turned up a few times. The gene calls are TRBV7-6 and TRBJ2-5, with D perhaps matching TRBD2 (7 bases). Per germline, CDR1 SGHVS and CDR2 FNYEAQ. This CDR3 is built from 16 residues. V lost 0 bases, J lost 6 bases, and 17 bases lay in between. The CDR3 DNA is TGTGCCAGCAGCTTAGCGGGGGGGGCTCCGCGACAGACCCAGTACTTC. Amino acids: CASSLAGGAPRQTQYF.

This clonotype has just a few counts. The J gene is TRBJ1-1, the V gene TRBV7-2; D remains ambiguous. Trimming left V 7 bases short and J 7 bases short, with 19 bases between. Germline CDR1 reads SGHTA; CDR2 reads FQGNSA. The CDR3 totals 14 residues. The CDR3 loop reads CASTINLQDGEAFF. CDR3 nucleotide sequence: TGTGCCAGCACCATTAACTTGCAAGACGGTGAAGCTTTCTTT.

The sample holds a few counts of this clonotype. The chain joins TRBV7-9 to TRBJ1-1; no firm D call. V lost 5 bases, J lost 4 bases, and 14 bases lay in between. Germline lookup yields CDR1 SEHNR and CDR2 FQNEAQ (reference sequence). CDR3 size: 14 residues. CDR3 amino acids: CASSASRGGTEAFF. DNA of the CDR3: TGTGCCAGCAGCGCGAGTCGGGGTGGCACTGAAGCTTTCTTT.

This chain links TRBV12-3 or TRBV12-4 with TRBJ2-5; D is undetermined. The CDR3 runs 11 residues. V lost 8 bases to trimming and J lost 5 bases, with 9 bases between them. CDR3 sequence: CASGSTETQYF. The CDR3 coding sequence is TGTGCCAGCGGATCAACGGAGACCCAGTACTTC.

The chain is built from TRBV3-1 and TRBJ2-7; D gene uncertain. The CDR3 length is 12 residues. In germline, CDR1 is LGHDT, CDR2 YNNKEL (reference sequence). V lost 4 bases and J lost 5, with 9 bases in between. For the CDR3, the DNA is TGTGCCAGCAGCCTCGGTTGGAACGAGCAGTACTTC. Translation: CASSLGWNEQYF.

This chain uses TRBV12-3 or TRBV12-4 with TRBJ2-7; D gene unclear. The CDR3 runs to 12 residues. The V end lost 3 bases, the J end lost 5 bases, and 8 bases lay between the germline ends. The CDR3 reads CASSLVGDEQYF. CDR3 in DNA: TGTGCCAGCAGTTTGGTTGGGGACGAGCAGTACTTC.

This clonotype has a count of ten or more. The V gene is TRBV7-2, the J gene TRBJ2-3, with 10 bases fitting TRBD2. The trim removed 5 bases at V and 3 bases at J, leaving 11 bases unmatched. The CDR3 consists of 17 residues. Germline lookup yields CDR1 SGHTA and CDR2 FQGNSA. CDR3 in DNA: TGTGCCAGCAGCCCCCTAAGCGGGAGGGTCGTGACAGATACGCAGTATTTT. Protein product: CASSPLSGRVVTDTQYF. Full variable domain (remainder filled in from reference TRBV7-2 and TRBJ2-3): GAGVSQSPSNKVTEKGKDVELRCDPISGHTALYWYRQSLGQGLEFLIYFQGNSAPDKSGLPSDRFSAERTGGSVSTLTIQRTQQEDSAVYLCASSPLSGRVVTDTQYFGPGTRLTVL.

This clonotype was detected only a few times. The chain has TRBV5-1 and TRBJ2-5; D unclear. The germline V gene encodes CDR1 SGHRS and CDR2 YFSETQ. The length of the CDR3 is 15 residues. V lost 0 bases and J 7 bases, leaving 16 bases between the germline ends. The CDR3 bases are TGCGCCAGCAGCTTGGGGACGCCGGGTTCTGGGACCCAGTACTTC. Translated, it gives CASSLGTPGSGTQYF.

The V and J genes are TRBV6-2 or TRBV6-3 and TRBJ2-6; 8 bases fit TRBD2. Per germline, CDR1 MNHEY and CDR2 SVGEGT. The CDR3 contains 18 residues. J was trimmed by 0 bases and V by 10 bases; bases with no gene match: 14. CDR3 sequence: CATLRPTSVRSGANVLTF. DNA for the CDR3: TGTGCCACCCTTAGACCGACTAGCGTTCGCTCTGGGGCCAACGTCCTGACTTTC.

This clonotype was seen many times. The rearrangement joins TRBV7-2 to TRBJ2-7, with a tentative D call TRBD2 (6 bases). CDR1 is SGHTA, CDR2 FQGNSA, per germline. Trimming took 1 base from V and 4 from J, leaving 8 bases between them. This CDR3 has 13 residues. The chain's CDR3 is CASSLGGGYEQYV. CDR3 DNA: TGTGCCAGCAGCTTAGGGGGAGGATACGAGCAGTACGTC.

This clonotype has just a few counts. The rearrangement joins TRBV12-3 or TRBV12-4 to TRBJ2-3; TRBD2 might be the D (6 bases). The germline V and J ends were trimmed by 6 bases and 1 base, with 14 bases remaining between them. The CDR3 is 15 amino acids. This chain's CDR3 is CASRSRASGTDTQYF. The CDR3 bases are TGTGCCAGCAGGAGTCGGGCTAGCGGCACAGATACGCAGTATTTT.

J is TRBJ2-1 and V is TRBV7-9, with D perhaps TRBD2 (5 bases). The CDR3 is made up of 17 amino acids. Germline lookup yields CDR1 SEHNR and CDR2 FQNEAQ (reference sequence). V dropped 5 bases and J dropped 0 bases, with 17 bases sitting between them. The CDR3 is CASSLKTELVSYNEQFF. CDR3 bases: TGTGCCAGCAGCCTAAAAACGGAACTAGTCTCCTACAATGAGCAGTTCTTC.

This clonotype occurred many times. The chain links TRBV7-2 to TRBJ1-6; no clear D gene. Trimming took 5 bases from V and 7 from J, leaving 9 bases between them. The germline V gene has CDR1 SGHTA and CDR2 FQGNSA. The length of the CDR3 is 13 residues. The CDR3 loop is CASSLTTNSPLHF. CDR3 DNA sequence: TGTGCCAGCAGCCTAACGACCAATTCACCCCTCCACTTT.

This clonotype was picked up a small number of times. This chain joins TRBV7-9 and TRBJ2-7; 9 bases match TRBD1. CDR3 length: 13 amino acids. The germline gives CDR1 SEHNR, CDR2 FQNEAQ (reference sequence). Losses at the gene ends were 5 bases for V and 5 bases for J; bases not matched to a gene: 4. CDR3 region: CASSRTGEDEQYV. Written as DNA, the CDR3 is TGTGCCAGCAGCAGGACAGGGGAGGACGAGCAGTACGTC.

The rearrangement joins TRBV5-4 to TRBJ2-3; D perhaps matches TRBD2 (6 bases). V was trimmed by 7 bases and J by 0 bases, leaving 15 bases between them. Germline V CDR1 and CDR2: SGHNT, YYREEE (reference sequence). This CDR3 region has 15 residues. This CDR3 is CASSPGGTSTDTQYF. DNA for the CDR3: TGTGCCAGCTCTCCCGGCGGGACTAGCACAGATACGCAGTATTTT.

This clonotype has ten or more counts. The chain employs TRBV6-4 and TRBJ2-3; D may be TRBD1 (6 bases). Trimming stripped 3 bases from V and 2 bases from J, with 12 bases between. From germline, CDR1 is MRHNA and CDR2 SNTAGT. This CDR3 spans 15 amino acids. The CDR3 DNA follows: TGTGCCAGCAGTGAATCAGGGGAAGTCACAGATACGCAGTATTTT. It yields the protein CASSESGEVTDTQYF.

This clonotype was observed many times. The CDR3 DNA sequence: TGTGCCAGCAGCCTCTTAGCGGGAAGGACCTACAATGAGCAGTTCTTC. This translates into CASSLLAGRTYNEQFF. The rearrangement joins TRBV7-2 to TRBJ2-1; 8 nucleotides align to TRBD2. This CDR3 is 16 amino acids long. Trimming cost V 5 bases and J 2 bases; bases outside gene matches: 8. Germline V CDR1 and CDR2: SGHTA, FQGNSA.